The present T cell receptor (beta chain) was sequenced within a study of cytomegalovirus exposure and HLA in healthy donors. Study-level points and caveats: Reportedly, diagnosis of cytomegalovirus status by the classifier showed high specificity and sensitivity. Researchers catalogued over 150 TCR beta chains as cytomegalovirus-associated.

Donors came from a validation cohort of 95 to 150 subjects, distinct from the first 666-subject cohort. A note on this clone: Its target is unknown.

Unmatched junction bases numbered 13, after V lost 2 bases and J lost 4 bases. CDR1 and CDR2 (germline): GTSNPN, SVGIG (reference sequence). This CDR3 region has 16 residues. Produced via immunoSEQ multiplex PCR; TCRdb's table is partial and in-frame only. The sample includes about 220,000 clones, approximately 80% of them seen just once. The material sequenced was PBMCs. The genes are TRBV30 and TRBJ1-2; the match to TRBD1 covers 7 bases. This clonotype originated in a woman aged 25 to 39 in good health and CMV-seropositive. The CDR3, as DNA: TGTGCCTGGAGTACAGGGGAACGGCCCAGCGGCTATGGCTACACCTTC. Translating it yields CAWSTGERPSGYGYTF.